Detailed here is one T cell receptor beta chain. A single record per CDR3 protein comes from TCRdb applying MiXCR to the PCR reads. Here the sample spans about 3,000 distinct CDR3 sequences, approximately 50% being singletons. The sample is drawn from a study of immune characterization of retroperitoneal liposarcoma. CDR1 and CDR2 (germline): MNHEY, SVGAGI. CDR3 size: 14 residues. Trimming removed 7 bases from V and 1 base from J, with 13 bases in between. The rearrangement links TRBV6-5 to TRBJ2-5, with D hard to call. What was sequenced was tumor tissue. The receptor's source is a male donor with retroperitoneal liposarcoma. CDR3 nucleotide sequence: TGTGCCAGCAATAGACTGGGAATCCAAGAGACCCAGTACTTC. As protein: CASNRLGIQETQYF.